Given below is one TCR beta chain in context. Its specificity is not known. CDR1 is GTSNPN and CDR2 is SVGIG in the germline V gene (reference sequence). The length of the CDR3 is 16 residues. The germline V and J ends were trimmed by 2 bases and 4 bases, with 18 bases remaining between them. The sample comes from a study of cytomegalovirus exposure and HLA in healthy donors. General observations from the study: Later analysis identified 15,000 to 20,000 TCR beta sequences associated with HLA alleles, using a false discovery rate threshold of 0.05. A later analysis by the authors found several of the most significant clusters apparently linked to common viral pathogens.

While unrecorded immune exposures were likely, the donors were nominally healthy when sampled. 60 Vbeta and 13 Jbeta primers were used in PCR. Libraries were prepared by immunoSEQ multiplex PCR; TCRdb keeps only in-frame clonotypes and omits some of them. Among about 180,000 clones listed, 70% to 75% were seen once. The clonotype comes from a male donor in good health and CMV-seronegative. The material sequenced was PBMCs. The rearrangement joins TRBV30 to TRBJ1-5; D may be TRBD1 (5 bases). The CDR3 DNA follows: TGTGCCTGGAGTCCACCGGGGGGGGAAAGAAATCAGCCCCAGCATTTT. Amino acids: CAWSPPGGERNQPQHF.